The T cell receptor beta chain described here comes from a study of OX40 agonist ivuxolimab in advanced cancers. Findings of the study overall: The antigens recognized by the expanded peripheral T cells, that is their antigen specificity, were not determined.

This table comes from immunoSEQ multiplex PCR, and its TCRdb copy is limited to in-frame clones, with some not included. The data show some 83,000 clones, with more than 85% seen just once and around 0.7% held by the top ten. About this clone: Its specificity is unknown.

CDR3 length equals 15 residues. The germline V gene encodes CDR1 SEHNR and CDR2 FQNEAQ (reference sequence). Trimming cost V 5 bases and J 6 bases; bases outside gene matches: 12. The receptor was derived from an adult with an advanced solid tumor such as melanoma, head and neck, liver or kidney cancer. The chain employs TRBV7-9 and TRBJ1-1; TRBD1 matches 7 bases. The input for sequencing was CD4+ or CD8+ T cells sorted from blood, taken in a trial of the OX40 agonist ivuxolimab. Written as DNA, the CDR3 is TGTGCCAGCAGCCCGATAGGGACAGCCACCGCTGAAGCTTTCTTT. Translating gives CASSPIGTATAEAFF.